The clone carrying this T cell receptor beta chain was detected only a few times. Antigen unknown. These data originate in a study of cytomegalovirus exposure and HLA in healthy donors. Overall study context: There were under 130 million unique TCR beta sequences, drawn from about 179 million T cells, in an earlier analysis. Assignment to the Caucasian-associated ancestry cluster applied to around 76% of the roughly 410 genotyped donors.

Study outcomes and limitations: When a later analysis compared HLA-associated TCR beta chains with equally common others, the HLA-associated chains turned out to be more clonally expanded and to have lower generation probabilities. Researchers counted roughly 150 TCR beta chains as cytomegalovirus-associated.

With 2 bases clipped from V and 4 bases from J, the junction kept 5 bases outside the gene matches. The CDR3 has 16 amino acids. CDR1 is LGHNA and CDR2 is YSLEER in the germline V gene. Both 60 Vbeta primers and 13 Jbeta primers went into the PCR. Sequencing used immunoSEQ multiplex PCR; TCRdb keeps in-frame clones, though not all of them. The sample lists roughly 60,000 clones; 65% to 90% were seen once. Sequencing used PBMCs. The clonotype originates from a man aged 25-45 years in good health and CMV-seronegative. The rearrangement joins TRBV4-3 to TRBJ2-1; 10 bases fit TRBD2. This CDR3 is CASSQLPSGGYNEQFF. CDR3 coding DNA: TGCGCCAGCAGCCAACTCCCTAGCGGGGGATACAATGAGCAGTTCTTC.